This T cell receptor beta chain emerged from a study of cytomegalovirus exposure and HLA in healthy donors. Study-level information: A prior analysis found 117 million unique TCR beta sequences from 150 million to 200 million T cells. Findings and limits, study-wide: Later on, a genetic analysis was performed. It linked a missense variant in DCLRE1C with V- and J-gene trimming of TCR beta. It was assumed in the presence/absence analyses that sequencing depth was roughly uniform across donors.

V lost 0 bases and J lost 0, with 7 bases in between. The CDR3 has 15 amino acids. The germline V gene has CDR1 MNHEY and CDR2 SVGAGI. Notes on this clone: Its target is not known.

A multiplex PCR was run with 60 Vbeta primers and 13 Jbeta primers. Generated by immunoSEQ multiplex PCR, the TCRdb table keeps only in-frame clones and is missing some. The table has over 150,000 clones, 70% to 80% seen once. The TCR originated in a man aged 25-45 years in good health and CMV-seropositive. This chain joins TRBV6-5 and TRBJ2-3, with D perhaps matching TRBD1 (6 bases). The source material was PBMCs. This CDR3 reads CASSYSGASTDTQYF. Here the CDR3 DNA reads TGTGCCAGCAGTTACTCGGGGGCTAGCACAGATACGCAGTATTTT.